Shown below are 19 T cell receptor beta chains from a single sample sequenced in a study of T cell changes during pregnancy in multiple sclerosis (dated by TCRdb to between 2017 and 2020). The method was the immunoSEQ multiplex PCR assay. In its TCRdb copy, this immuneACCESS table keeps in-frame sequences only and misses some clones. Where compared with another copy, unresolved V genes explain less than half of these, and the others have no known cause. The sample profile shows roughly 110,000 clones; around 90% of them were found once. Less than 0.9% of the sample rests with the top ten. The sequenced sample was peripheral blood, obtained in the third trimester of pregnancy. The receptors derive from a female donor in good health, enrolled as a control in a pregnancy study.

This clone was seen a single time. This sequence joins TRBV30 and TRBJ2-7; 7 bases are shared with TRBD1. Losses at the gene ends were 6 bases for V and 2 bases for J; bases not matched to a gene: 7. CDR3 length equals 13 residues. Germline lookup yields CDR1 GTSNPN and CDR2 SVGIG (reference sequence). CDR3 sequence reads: CACHRDSTYEQYF. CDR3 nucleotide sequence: TGTGCCTGCCACCGGGACAGCACCTACGAGCAGTACTTC.

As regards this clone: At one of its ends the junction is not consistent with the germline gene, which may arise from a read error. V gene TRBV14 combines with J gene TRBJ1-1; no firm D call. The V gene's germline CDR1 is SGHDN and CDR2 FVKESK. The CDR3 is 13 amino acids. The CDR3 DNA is TGTGCCAGCAGCCAAGATGGGTGGACTGGAGCTTTCTTT. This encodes CASSQDGWTGAFF. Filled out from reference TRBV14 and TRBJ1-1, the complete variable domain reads EAGVTQFPSHSVIEKGQTVTLRCDPISGHDNLYWYRRVMGKEIKFLLHFVKESKQDESGMPNNRFLAERTGGTYSTLKVQPAELEDSGVYFCASSQDGWTGAFFGQGTRLTVV.

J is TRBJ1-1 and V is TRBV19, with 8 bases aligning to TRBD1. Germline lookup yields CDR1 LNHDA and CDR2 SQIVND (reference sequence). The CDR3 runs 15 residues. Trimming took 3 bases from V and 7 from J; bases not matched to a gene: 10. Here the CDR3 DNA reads TGTGCCAGTAGTATGGGGCCGAAGGGACAGGATGAAGCTTTCTTT. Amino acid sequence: CASSMGPKGQDEAFF. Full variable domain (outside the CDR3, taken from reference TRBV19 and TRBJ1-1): DGGITQSPKYLFRKEGQNVTLSCEQNLNHDAMYWYRQDPGQGLRLIYYSQIVNDFQKGDIAEGYSVSREKKESFPLTVTSAQKNPTAFYLCASSMGPKGQDEAFFGQGTRLTVV.

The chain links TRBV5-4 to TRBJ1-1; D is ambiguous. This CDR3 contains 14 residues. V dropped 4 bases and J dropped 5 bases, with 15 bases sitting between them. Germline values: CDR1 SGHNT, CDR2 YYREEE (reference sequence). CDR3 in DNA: TGTGCCAGCAGCACCCGGGATCGGTGGACTGAAGCTTTCTTT. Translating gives CASSTRDRWTEAFF. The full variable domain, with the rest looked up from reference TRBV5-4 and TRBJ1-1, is ETGVTQSPTHLIKTRGQQVTLRCSSQSGHNTVSWYQQALGQGPQFIFQYYREEENGRGNFPPRFSGLQFPNYSSELNVNALELDDSALYLCASSTRDRWTEAFFGQGTRLTVV.

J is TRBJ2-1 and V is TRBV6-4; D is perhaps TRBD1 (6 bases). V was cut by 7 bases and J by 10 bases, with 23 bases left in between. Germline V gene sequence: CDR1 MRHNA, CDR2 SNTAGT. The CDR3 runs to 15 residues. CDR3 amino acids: CASIKIGTHENEQFF. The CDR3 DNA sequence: TGTGCCAGCATTAAAATCGGGACACATGAAAACGAGCAGTTCTTC.

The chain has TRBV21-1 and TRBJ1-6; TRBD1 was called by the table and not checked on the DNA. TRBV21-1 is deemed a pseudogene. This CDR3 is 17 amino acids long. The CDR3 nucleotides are TGTGCCAGCAGCAAAGCCCTGTGGACAGGGCCGAATTCACCCCTCCACTTT. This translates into CASSKALWTGPNSPLHF.

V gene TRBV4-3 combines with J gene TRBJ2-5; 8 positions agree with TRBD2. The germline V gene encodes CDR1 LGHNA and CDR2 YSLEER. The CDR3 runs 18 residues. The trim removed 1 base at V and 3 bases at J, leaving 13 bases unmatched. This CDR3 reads CASSQAGPGLDREETQYF. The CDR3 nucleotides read TGCGCCAGCAGCCAAGCGGGACCGGGACTAGATAGGGAAGAGACCCAGTACTTC.

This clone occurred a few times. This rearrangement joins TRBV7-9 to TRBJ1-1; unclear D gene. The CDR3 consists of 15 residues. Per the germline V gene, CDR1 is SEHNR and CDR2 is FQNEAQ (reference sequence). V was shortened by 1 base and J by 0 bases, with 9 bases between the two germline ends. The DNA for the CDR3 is TGTGCCAGCAGCTTAGTAAGAGGGCTGAACACTGAAGCTTTCTTT. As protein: CASSLVRGLNTEAFF.

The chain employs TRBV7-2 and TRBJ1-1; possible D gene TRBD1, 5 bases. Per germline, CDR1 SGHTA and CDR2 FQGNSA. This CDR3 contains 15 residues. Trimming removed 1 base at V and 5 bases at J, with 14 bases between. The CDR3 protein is CASSLEPGRGTEAFF. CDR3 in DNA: TGTGCCAGCAGCTTAGAGCCAGGGAGGGGAACTGAAGCTTTCTTT.

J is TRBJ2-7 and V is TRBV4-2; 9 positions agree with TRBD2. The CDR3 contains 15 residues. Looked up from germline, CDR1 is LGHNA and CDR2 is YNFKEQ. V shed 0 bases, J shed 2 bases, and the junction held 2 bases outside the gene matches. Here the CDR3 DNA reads TGTGCCAGCAGCCAAGAAGCTAGCGGGGCCTACGAGCAGTACTTC. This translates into CASSQEASGAYEQYF.

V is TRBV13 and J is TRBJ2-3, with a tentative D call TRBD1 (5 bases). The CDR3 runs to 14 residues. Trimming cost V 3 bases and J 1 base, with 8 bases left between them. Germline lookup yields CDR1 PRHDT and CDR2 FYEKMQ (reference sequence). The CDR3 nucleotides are TGTGCCAGCAGCTTTGACAGAGGCACAGATACGCAGTATTTT. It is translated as CASSFDRGTDTQYF.

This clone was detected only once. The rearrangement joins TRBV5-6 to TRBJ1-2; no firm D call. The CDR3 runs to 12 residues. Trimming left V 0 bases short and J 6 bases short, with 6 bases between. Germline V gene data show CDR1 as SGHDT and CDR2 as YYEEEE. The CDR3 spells CASSLGEDGYTF. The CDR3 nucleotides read TGTGCCAGCAGCTTGGGGGAGGATGGCTACACCTTC.

CDR3 sequence: CASSLIGGTYQETQYF. The CDR3 DNA reads as TGTGCCAGCAGTTTAATCGGGGGGACATACCAAGAGACCCAGTACTTC. This chain connects TRBV27 to TRBJ2-5, with a possible D match to TRBD2 (7 bases). The germline CDR1 and CDR2 sequences are MNHEY and SMNVEV (reference sequence). This CDR3 comprises 16 residues. The V and J ends lost 2 bases and 0 bases respectively, with 13 bases between them.

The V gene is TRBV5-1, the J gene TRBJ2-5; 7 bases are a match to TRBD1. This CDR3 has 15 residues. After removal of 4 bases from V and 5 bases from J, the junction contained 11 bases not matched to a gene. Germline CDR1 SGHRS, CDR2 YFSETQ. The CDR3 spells CASSPGQAAWETQYF. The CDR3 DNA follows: TGCGCCAGCAGCCCAGGACAGGCTGCTTGGGAGACCCAGTACTTC.

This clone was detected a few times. The CDR3 nucleotides read TGTGCCAGTAGGGGGACAGGGAGCAACGAGCAGTACTTC. Protein: CASRGTGSNEQYF. The chain uses TRBV19 and TRBJ2-7; 9 bases align to TRBD1. CDR1 and CDR2 (germline): LNHDA, SQIVND (reference sequence). Trimming took 6 bases from V and 5 from J; bases not matched to a gene: 5. The CDR3 has 13 amino acids.

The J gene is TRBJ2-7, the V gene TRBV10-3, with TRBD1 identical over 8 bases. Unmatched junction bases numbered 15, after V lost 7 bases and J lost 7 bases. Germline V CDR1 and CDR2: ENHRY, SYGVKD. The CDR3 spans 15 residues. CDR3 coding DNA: TGTGCCATCAAGCGAGGGCAGGGGGCGCCGGAAGAGCAGTACTTC. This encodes CAIKRGQGAPEEQYF.

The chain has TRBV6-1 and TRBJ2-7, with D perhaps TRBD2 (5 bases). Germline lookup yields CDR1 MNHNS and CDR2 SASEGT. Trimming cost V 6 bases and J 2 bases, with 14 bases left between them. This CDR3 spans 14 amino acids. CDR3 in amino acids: CASSERVITYEQYF. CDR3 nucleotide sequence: TGTGCCAGCAGCGAGAGGGTTATTACCTACGAGCAGTACTTC.

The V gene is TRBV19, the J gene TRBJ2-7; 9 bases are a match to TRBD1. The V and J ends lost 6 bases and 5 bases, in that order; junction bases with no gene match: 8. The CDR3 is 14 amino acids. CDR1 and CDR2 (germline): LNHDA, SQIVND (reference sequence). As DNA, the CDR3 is TGTGCCAGTAGCCCCGGGACAGGGATCCACGAGCAGTACTTC. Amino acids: CASSPGTGIHEQYF.

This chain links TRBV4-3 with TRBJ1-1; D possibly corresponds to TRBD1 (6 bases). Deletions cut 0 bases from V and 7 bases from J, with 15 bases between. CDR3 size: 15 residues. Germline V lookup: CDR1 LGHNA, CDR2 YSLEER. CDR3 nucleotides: TGCGCCAGCAGCCAAGACTCACAGGGTCAGATTGAAGCTTTCTTT. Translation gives CASSQDSQGQIEAFF.